This is a list of T cell receptor beta chains from one sample in a study of cytomegalovirus exposure and HLA in healthy donors. The protocol was immunoSEQ multiplex PCR, while the TCRdb copy is restricted to in-frame clones and leaves out a portion. Of under 100,000 clones listed, 65% to 80% were seen once; the top ten hold roughly 3%. What was sequenced was PBMCs. Receptor source: a man in his forties in good health and CMV-seronegative. Each CDR3 is given without its conserved first and last residue. The size field is filled for only some rows; it gives once, few, many or a size class.

TRBV7-6	-	13	TRBJ2-3	ASSLGLAGVDTQY
TRBV28	once	13	TRBJ2-7	ASSLLAGTFTEQY
TRBV2	-	12	TRBJ1-4	ASTLGQNNEKLF
TRBV13	-	15	TRBJ2-3	ASSIPSGGTFTDTQY
TRBV5-1	-	14	TRBJ2-5	ASSHGQGAYQETQY
TRBV10-2	once	11	TRBJ2-7	ASSEVDFYEQY
TRBV4-1	few	12	TRBJ1-1	ASSQAGLNTEAF
TRBV4-3	-	13	TRBJ1-1	ASSQRDSGRAEAF
TRBV4-3	-	13	TRBJ1-2	ASSQRPGQIYGYT
TRBV6-5	-	12	TRBJ2-5	ASSARGIRETQY
TRBV7-9	-	16	TRBJ2-1	ASSLPVRLAGGGNEQF
TRBV11-3	-	11	TRBJ1-1	ASSYTQNTEAF
TRBV11-1	-	11	TRBJ2-2	ASSLRGTGELF
TRBV7-3	-	14	TRBJ2-3	ASSLPGTGMGDTQY
TRBV27	-	11	TRBJ2-7	ASSYGGAYEQY
TRBV2	once	13	TRBJ1-2	ASSLDGLYDGGYT
TRBV6-4	-	12	TRBJ2-3	ASSDSQGADTQY
TRBV9	-	13	TRBJ2-5	ASSVNGGHQETQY
TRBV30	-	16	TRBJ2-1	AWRSNLWLAGDRYEQF
TRBV6-5	-	14	TRBJ2-5	ASSLRTSGGASEQY
TRBV9	-	13	TRBJ2-1	ASSVEPGSYNEQF
TRBV9	-	11	TRBJ1-2	ASSGTGISGYT